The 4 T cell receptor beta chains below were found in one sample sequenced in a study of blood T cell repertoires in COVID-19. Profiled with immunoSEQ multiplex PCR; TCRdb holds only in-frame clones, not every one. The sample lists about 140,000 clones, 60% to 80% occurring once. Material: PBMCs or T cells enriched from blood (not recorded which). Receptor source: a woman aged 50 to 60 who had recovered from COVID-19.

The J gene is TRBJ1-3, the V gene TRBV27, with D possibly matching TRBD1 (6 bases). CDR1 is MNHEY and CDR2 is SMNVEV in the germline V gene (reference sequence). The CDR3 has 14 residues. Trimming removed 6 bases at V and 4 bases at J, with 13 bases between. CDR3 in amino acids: CASRPEGQGNTIYF. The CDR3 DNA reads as TGTGCCAGCAGGCCCGAGGGACAAGGAAACACCATATATTTT.

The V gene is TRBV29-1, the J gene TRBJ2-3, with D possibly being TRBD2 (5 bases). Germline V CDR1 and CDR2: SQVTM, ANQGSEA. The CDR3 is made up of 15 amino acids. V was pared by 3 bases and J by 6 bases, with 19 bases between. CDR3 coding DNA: TGCAGCGTTGACCCCCCGTCCGGGGTCGGTGATACGCAGTATTTT. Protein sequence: CSVDPPSGVGDTQYF.

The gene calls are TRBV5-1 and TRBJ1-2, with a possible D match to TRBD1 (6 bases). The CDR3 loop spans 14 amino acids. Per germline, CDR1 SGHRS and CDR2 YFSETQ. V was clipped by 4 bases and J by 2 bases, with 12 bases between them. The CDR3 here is CASSLGGGNYGYTF. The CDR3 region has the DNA TGCGCCAGCAGCCTTGGGGGCGGCAACTATGGCTACACCTTC.

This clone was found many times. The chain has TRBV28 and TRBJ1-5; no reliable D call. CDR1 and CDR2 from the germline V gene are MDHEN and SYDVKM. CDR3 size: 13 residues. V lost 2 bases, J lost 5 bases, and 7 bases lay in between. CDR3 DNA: TGTGCCAGCAGTTTAACATCTGATCAGCCCCAGCATTTT. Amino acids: CASSLTSDQPQHF.